This T cell receptor (beta chain) was obtained from a study of prognosis after radiotherapy for stage I lung cancer. Overall study context: Enrollment of stage I non-small cell lung cancer patients ran from early 2018 to early 2019. Study outcomes and limitations: Shannon entropy (measured after stereotactic body radiation therapy) was lower in patients who went on to develop distant metastases.

TCR beta CDR3 amplification from genomic DNA was performed by two-round multiplex PCR. Amplification in first-round PCR relied on primers specific to each TRBV and TRBJ gene. TCRdb recomputed calls from the multiplex PCR reads with MiXCR, one row per CDR3 protein. The sample holds approximately 17,000 distinct CDR3 sequences, more than 35% seen once. In germline, CDR1 is MNHNS, CDR2 SASEGT. V was cut by 7 bases and J by 6 bases, with 19 bases left in between. This CDR3 comprises 16 residues. In regard to this clonotype: Its antigen is unknown. This may stem from a read error, because a much larger clone lies one nucleotide away.

V gene TRBV6-1 combines with J gene TRBJ1-6, with no clear D. Sample: PBMCs, taken before or after stereotactic body radiation therapy (not recorded which). This sequence originates from a donor aged 50 or older with non-small cell lung cancer. The CDR3 protein is CASNTDRVTSNSPLHF. CDR3 nucleotides: TGTGCCAGCAATACCGACCGCGTAACTAGTAATTCACCCCTCCACTTT.